Listed here are 16 T cell receptor beta chains from one sample, sequenced in a study of OX40 agonist ivuxolimab in advanced cancers. TCRdb keeps only in-frame clones here, not all; method: immunoSEQ multiplex PCR. Of about 35,000 clones listed, approximately 90% are singletons. This sample comprised CD4+ or CD8+ T cells sorted from blood, obtained in a trial of the OX40 agonist ivuxolimab. Receptors originate from an adult with an advanced solid tumor such as melanoma, head and neck, liver or kidney cancer.

The chain is built from TRBV6-5 and TRBJ2-5; D call uncertain. The V and J ends lost 6 bases and 4 bases respectively, with 6 bases between them. Germline CDR1 MNHEY, CDR2 SVGAGI. CDR3 length: 11 residues. The CDR3 loop is CASRRLETQYF. The CDR3 coding sequence is TGTGCCAGCAGGCGGTTAGAGACCCAGTACTTC.

The V gene is TRBV29-1, the J gene TRBJ2-4, with 7 bases lining up with TRBD2. V lost 4 bases and J lost 6; bases outside the gene matches: 6. The CDR3 runs 13 residues. The germline V gene has CDR1 SQVTM and CDR2 ANQGSEA. The CDR3 region is CSVAGRAGNIQYF. DNA of the CDR3: TGCAGCGTTGCAGGGAGGGCGGGAAACATTCAGTACTTC.

The chain has TRBV4-1 and TRBJ2-3, with D perhaps matching TRBD2 (6 bases). With 5 bases removed from V and 0 bases from J, the gap between germline ends came to 15 bases. The CDR3 spans 16 residues. Per germline, CDR1 MGHRA and CDR2 YSYEKL. CDR3 coding DNA: TGCGCCAGCAGCTACGGAGGGTCAGTTAGCACAGATACGCAGTATTTT. Translated, it gives CASSYGGSVSTDTQYF.

This chain uses TRBV2 with TRBJ2-5; D uncertain. Germline V CDR1 and CDR2: SNHLY, FYNNEI. This CDR3 region has 12 residues. The V end lost 5 bases, the J end lost 3 bases, and 7 bases lay between the germline ends. CDR3 residues: CASSQGKETQYF. DNA of the CDR3: TGTGCCAGCAGTCAAGGAAAAGAGACCCAGTACTTC.

This sequence joins TRBV7-9 and TRBJ2-1; 10 positions match TRBD2. Germline V gene sequence: CDR1 SEHNR, CDR2 FQNEAQ (reference sequence). The CDR3 has 14 residues. The junction had 4 bases not matched to a gene; V was cut back by 4 bases and J by 7 bases. The CDR3 region is CASSSSGSWNEQFF. The CDR3 bases are TGTGCCAGCAGCTCTAGCGGGAGTTGGAATGAGCAGTTCTTC.

This clone was observed a single time. At one end, the junction sequence differs from germline, possibly due to a read error. The V and J genes are TRBV7-9 and TRBJ1-2, with TRBD1 matching over 9 bases. The CDR3 covers 16 residues. The germline V gene has CDR1 SEHNR and CDR2 FQNEAQ (reference sequence). The DNA of the CDR3 is TGTGCCGGCAGCGCAGCGACAGGGGGAGAGGACTATGGCTACACCTTC. It yields the protein CAGSAATGGEDYGYTF.

The V call is TRBV5-5, the J call TRBJ2-1, with 7 bases identical to TRBD2. J gave up 9 bases and V 4 bases, and 13 bases lay outside the gene matches. This CDR3 is 15 amino acids long. From germline, CDR1 is SGHKS and CDR2 YYEKEE (reference sequence). The CDR3 bases are TGTGCCAGCAGCCCGGGTGTGGGGGAGGGCCTTGAGCAGTTCTTC. It translates to CASSPGVGEGLEQFF. Full variable domain (outside the CDR3, taken from reference TRBV5-5 and TRBJ2-1): DAGVTQSPTHLIKTRGQQVTLRCSPISGHKSVSWYQQVLGQGPQFIFQYYEKEERGRGNFPDRFSARQFPNYSSELNVNALLLGDSALYLCASSPGVGEGLEQFFGPGTRLTVL.

The chain employs TRBV13 and TRBJ2-1, with unresolved D. Germline CDR1 and CDR2: PRHDT and FYEKMQ (reference sequence). This CDR3 contains 14 residues. Trimming took 0 bases from V and 15 from J, leaving 18 bases between them. In DNA, the CDR3 is TGTGCCAGCAGCTTAGGCGCGTTAGGCCCCTGGGGGTTCTTC. Protein product: CASSLGALGPWGFF.

This chain joins TRBV6-1 and TRBJ2-7; no reliable D call. Germline V CDR1 and CDR2: MNHNS, SASEGT. The CDR3 is 11 residues long. V was clipped by 6 bases and J by 4 bases, with 7 bases between them. CDR3: CASRSWYEQYF. DNA for the CDR3: TGTGCCAGCAGGAGTTGGTACGAGCAGTACTTC.

This sequence joins TRBV11-2 and TRBJ2-2; the D gene could be TRBD1 or TRBD2 (6 bases each). Germline loops: CDR1 SGHAT, CDR2 FQNNGV. This CDR3 is built from 15 residues. V was shortened by 2 bases and J by 6 bases, with 13 bases between the two germline ends. CDR3 sequence reads: CASSLSRGVSGELFF. CDR3 DNA sequence: TGTGCCAGCAGCTTATCGAGGGGGGTGTCCGGGGAGCTGTTTTTT.

The chain employs TRBV15 and TRBJ2-1; no clear D. Trimming removed 3 bases at V and 1 base at J, with 13 bases between. The CDR3 contains 16 residues. Per germline, CDR1 LNHNV and CDR2 YYDKDF (reference sequence). The CDR3 bases are TGTGCCACCAGCAGTTCGTTCCCCGGGTCCTACAATGAGCAGTTCTTC. Its translation: CATSSSFPGSYNEQFF.

This chain joins TRBV11-2 and TRBJ2-1; possible D gene TRBD2, 6 bases. The germline gives CDR1 SGHAT, CDR2 FQNNGV. The V gene lost 5 bases and the J gene lost 7 bases, with 21 bases spanning the gap. CDR3 length: 16 residues. The CDR3 is CASSPPRTGEGNEQFF. In DNA, the CDR3 is TGTGCCAGCAGCCCGCCCAGAACGGGAGAGGGAAATGAGCAGTTCTTC.

This clone was picked up one time. The rearrangement links TRBV5-4 to TRBJ2-7; weak D call: TRBD2 (5 bases). CDR1 and CDR2 (germline): SGHNT, YYREEE (reference sequence). V gave up 4 bases and J gave up 7 bases, with 21 bases separating them. The length of the CDR3 is 15 residues. DNA for the CDR3: TGTGCCAGCAGCGACCCTGAAGAGGCCGCGGGTGAGCAGTACTTC. Its protein product is CASSDPEEAAGEQYF.

V gene TRBV27 combines with J gene TRBJ2-1; 9 nucleotides line up with TRBD2. The junction had 7 bases not matched to a gene; V was cut back by 0 bases and J by 7 bases. CDR1 is MNHEY, CDR2 SMNVEV, per germline (reference sequence). The CDR3 runs 16 residues. As DNA, the CDR3 is TGTGCCAGCAGTTTATCGTGGGTAGCGGGGGCAAATGAGCAGTTCTTC. Protein product: CASSLSWVAGANEQFF.

The genes are TRBV7-8 and TRBJ2-1, with 13 bases fitting TRBD2. The CDR3 contains 14 residues. Germline V gene data show CDR1 as SGHVS and CDR2 as FQNEAQ. V shed 5 bases, J shed 7 bases, and the junction held 2 bases outside the gene matches. For the CDR3, the DNA is TGTGCCAGCAGCAAGGGACTAGCGGGAAATGAGCAGTTCTTC. This sequence encodes CASSKGLAGNEQFF.

This clone is a singleton in its sample. V and J are TRBV5-1 and TRBJ2-3, with 12 bases that match TRBD1. Germline assignment: CDR1 SGHRS and CDR2 YFSETQ. This CDR3 region has 15 residues. V shed 2 bases and J 4 bases; nucleotides not matched to a gene: 2. The DNA for the CDR3 is TGCGCCAGCAGCTTCGGGACAGGGGGCGCAGATACGCAGTATTTT. Translating it yields CASSFGTGGADTQYF.